The 14 T cell receptor beta chains below all came from one sample that was sequenced in a study of cytomegalovirus exposure and HLA in healthy donors. Assay: immunoSEQ multiplex PCR; the TCRdb copy retains only in-frame clones and omits some. Of 200,000 or so clones in the sample, 84% are singletons; the top ten hold roughly 7%. Material for sequencing was PBMCs. The receptors come from a man aged 18 to 35 in good health and CMV-seropositive.

The chain employs TRBV4-2 and TRBJ1-1; the D gene is possibly TRBD1 (5 bases). The CDR3 totals 18 residues. Germline V gene sequence: CDR1 LGHNA, CDR2 YNFKEQ. V lost 0 bases and J lost 5, with 22 bases in between. For the CDR3, the DNA is TGTGCCAGCAGCCAAGAATGGAATACAGTTCCCCGGGGGACTGAAGCTTTCTTT. It codes for CASSQEWNTVPRGTEAFF.

This clone was recorded once. The chain combines TRBV6-1 with TRBJ2-7, with D unresolved. Deletions cut 7 bases from V and 0 bases from J, with 16 bases between. The CDR3 has 15 residues. Looked up from germline, CDR1 is MNHNS and CDR2 is SASEGT. This CDR3 is CASMPPGSYSYEQYF. The CDR3 bases are TGTGCCAGCATGCCCCCAGGCTCCTACTCCTACGAGCAGTACTTC.

V is TRBV7-2 and J is TRBJ1-2, with 7 bases fitting TRBD1. Trimming took 1 base from V and 4 from J; bases not matched to a gene: 6. Germline CDR1 is SGHTA and CDR2 is FQGNSA. The CDR3 totals 15 residues. CDR3 protein: CASSLDPGQTYGYTF. CDR3 sequence (DNA): TGTGCCAGCAGCTTAGACCCGGGACAGACCTATGGCTACACCTTC.

V is TRBV5-1 and J is TRBJ2-1; TRBD2 matches at 9 bases. Trimming cost V 3 bases and J 7 bases; bases outside gene matches: 8. CDR1 SGHRS and CDR2 YFSETQ come from the germline V gene. The CDR3 sequence is 15 residues long. The CDR3 loop reads CASSSSGKASNEQFF. The CDR3 DNA follows: TGCGCCAGCAGCTCTAGCGGGAAAGCTTCAAATGAGCAGTTCTTC.

The chain combines TRBV7-9 with TRBJ2-7; 11 bases are a match to TRBD2. V lost 1 base to trimming and J lost 4 bases; unmatched junction nucleotides: 9. Germline V gene sequence: CDR1 SEHNR, CDR2 FQNEAQ (reference sequence). The CDR3 sequence is 17 residues long. This chain's CDR3 is CASSLGGTSGDIYEQYF. CDR3 nucleotides: TGTGCCAGCAGCTTAGGGGGGACTAGCGGAGATATTTACGAGCAGTACTTC.

This chain joins TRBV28 and TRBJ2-5; D ambiguous. Trimming stripped 2 bases from V and 5 bases from J, with 3 bases between. CDR1 and CDR2 (germline): MDHEN, SYDVKM. This CDR3 comprises 11 residues. CDR3 in DNA: TGTGCCAGCAGTTTAGGCGAGACCCAGTACTTC. Protein sequence: CASSLGETQYF. Combining the CDR3 with reference TRBV28 and TRBJ2-5 gives the whole variable domain DVKVTQSSRYLVKRTGEKVFLECVQDMDHENMFWYRQDPGLGLRLIYFSYDVKMKEKGDIPEGYSVSREKKERFSLILESASTNQTSMYLCASSLGETQYFGPGTRLLVL.

The chain carries TRBV2 and TRBJ1-1, with unresolved D. Germline V gives CDR1 SNHLY, CDR2 FYNNEI. The CDR3 extends over 15 amino acids. Deletions cut 2 bases from V and 1 base from J, with 11 bases between. The CDR3 spells CASSEIPVWNTEAFF. The CDR3 nucleotides are TGTGCCAGCAGTGAAATACCGGTGTGGAACACTGAAGCTTTCTTT. The entire variable domain, with the rest obtained from reference TRBV2 and TRBJ1-1, is as follows: EPEVTQTPSHQVTQMGQEVILRCVPISNHLYFYWYRQILGQKVEFLVSFYNNEISEKSEIFDDQFSVERPDGSNFTLKIRSTKLEDSAMYFCASSEIPVWNTEAFFGQGTRLTVV.

This clone was observed a handful of times. The CDR3 DNA is TGTGCCAGTAGTATTGAGGGACAGCCAAATAGGACCTTC. It encodes CASSIEGQPNRTF. The rearrangement links TRBV19 to TRBJ1-2, with TRBD1 identical over 7 bases. J gave up 14 bases and V 3 bases, and 12 bases lay outside the gene matches. This CDR3 spans 13 amino acids. From germline, CDR1 is LNHDA and CDR2 SQIVND (reference sequence). Looking up the rest from reference TRBV19 and TRBJ1-2 gives the full variable domain: DGGITQSPKYLFRKEGQNVTLSCEQNLNHDAMYWYRQDPGQGLRLIYYSQIVNDFQKGDIAEGYSVSREKKESFPLTVTSAQKNPTAFYLCASSIEGQPNRTFGSGTRLTVV.

For the CDR3, the DNA is TGTGCCAGCAGTCCTTCTGGCCACGCTGAAGCTTTCTTT. Encoded protein: CASSPSGHAEAFF. The chain has TRBV16 and TRBJ1-1; D is undetermined. The CDR3 sequence is 13 residues long. Trimming stripped 6 bases from V and 6 bases from J, with 14 bases between. CDR1 is KGHSY, CDR2 FQNENV, per germline. Complete variable domain (other parts from reference TRBV16 and TRBJ1-1): GEEVAQTPKHLVRGEGQKAKLYCAPIKGHSYVFWYQQVLKNEFKFLISFQNENVFDETGMPKERFSAKCLPNSPCSLEIQATKLEDSAVYFCASSPSGHAEAFFGQGTRLTVV.

The chain recombines TRBV30 with TRBJ2-1, with 12 bases that match TRBD2. The trim removed 0 bases at V and 2 bases at J, leaving 2 bases unmatched. This CDR3 contains 16 residues. Germline CDR1 GTSNPN, CDR2 SVGIG (reference sequence). The CDR3 nucleotides are TGTGCCTGGAGTGTACTAGCGGGAGGTCCCTACAATGAGCAGTTCTTC. This sequence encodes CAWSVLAGGPYNEQFF. The entire variable domain, with the rest obtained from reference TRBV30 and TRBJ2-1, is as follows: SQTIHQWPATLVQPVGSPLSLECTVEGTSNPNLYWYRQAAGRGLQLLFYSVGIGQISSEVPQNLSASRPQDRQFILSSKKLLLSDSGFYLCAWSVLAGGPYNEQFFGPGTRLTVL.

This clone was picked up a small number of times. This chain uses TRBV15 with TRBJ2-5; a possible D gene is TRBD2 (7 bases). There are 14 residues in the CDR3. The germline V gene encodes CDR1 LNHNV and CDR2 YYDKDF (reference sequence). The germline V and J ends were trimmed by 3 bases and 5 bases, with 13 bases remaining between them. The CDR3 region is CATSRGGGRETQYF. The DNA of the CDR3 is TGTGCCACCAGCAGGGGCGGGGGCCGGGAGACCCAGTACTTC. Complete variable domain (other parts from reference TRBV15 and TRBJ2-5): DAMVIQNPRYQVTQFGKPVTLSCSQTLNHNVMYWYQQKSSQAPKLLFHYYDKDFNNEADTPDNFQSRRPNTSFCFLDIRSPGLGDTAMYLCATSRGGGRETQYFGPGTRLLVL.

This chain connects TRBV29-1 to TRBJ2-1; 7 positions match TRBD2. The V segment lost 4 bases and the J segment 9 bases; nucleotides outside the gene matches: 12. This CDR3 is built from 14 residues. Looked up from germline, CDR1 is SQVTM and CDR2 is ANQGSEA. The CDR3 sequence is CSVARAGVQGEQFF. The CDR3 DNA reads TGCAGCGTTGCAAGGGCGGGAGTTCAGGGTGAGCAGTTCTTC.

This clone appeared a few times. The rearrangement links TRBV4-1 to TRBJ2-7; D is unclear. V gave up 1 base and J gave up 3 bases, with 7 bases separating them. This CDR3 contains 13 residues. Germline CDR1 is MGHRA and CDR2 is YSYEKL. The CDR3 is CASSQARFYEQYF. The CDR3 region has the DNA TGCGCCAGCAGCCAAGCCCGGTTCTACGAGCAGTACTTC.

The chain combines TRBV2 with TRBJ2-7; perhaps TRBD2 as D (7 bases). Germline assignment: CDR1 SNHLY and CDR2 FYNNEI. The CDR3 length is 15 residues. V lost 1 base to trimming and J lost 5 bases, with 15 bases between them. The CDR3 nucleotides are TGTGCCAGCAGTGAAGTGAAAAGGGGGGGGGACGAGCAGTACTTC. It is translated as CASSEVKRGGDEQYF.